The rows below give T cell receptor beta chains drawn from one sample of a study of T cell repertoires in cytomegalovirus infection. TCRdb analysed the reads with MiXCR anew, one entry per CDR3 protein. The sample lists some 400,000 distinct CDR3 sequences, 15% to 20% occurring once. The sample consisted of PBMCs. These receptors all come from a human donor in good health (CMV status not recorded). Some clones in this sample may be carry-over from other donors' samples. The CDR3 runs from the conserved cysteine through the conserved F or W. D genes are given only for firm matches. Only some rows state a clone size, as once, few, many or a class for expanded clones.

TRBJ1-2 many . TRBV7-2 CASSFSRRNYGYTF TGTGCCAGCAGTTTCAGTCGCCGAAACTATGGCTACACCTTC
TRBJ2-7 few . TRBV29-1 CSVESPDSSYEQYF TGCAGCGTTGAAAGCCCTGACAGTTCCTACGAGCAGTACTTC
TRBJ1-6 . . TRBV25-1 CASSEARGGSPLHF TGTGCCAGCAGTGAAGCCAGGGGCGGGTCACCCCTCCACTTT
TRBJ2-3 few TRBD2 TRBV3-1 CASSLQASGGGGTQYF TGTGCCAGCAGCCTCCAAGCCAGCGGGGGCGGAGGTACGCAGTATTTT
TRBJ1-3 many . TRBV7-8 CASSPSTHSSGNTIYF TGTGCCAGCAGCCCCTCGACACACAGCTCTGGAAACACCATATATTTT
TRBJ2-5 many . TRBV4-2 CASSQDRERSETQYF TGTGCCAGCAGCCAAGACAGGGAACGGAGCGAGACCCAGTACTTC
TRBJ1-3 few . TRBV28 CASLGLPGNTIYF TGTGCCAGCCTGGGGCTGCCCGGAAACACCATATATTTT
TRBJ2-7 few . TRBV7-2 CASSLGQMPYEQYF TGTGCCAGCAGCTTAGGCCAAATGCCCTACGAGCAGTACTTC
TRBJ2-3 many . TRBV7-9 CASSLGDTGTDTQYF TGTGCCAGCAGCTTAGGGGACACGGGCACAGATACGCAGTATTTT
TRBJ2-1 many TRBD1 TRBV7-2 CASSLQQGYNEQFF TGTGCCAGCAGCTTACAACAGGGGTACAATGAGCAGTTCTTC
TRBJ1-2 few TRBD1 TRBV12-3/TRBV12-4 CASRVGQEYNYGYTF TGTGCCAGCAGGGTGGGACAGGAGTATAACTATGGCTACACCTTC
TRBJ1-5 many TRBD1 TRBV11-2 CASSPQGYSNQPQHF TGTGCCAGCAGCCCACAGGGGTATAGCAATCAGCCCCAGCATTTT
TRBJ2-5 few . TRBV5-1 CASSWNVAETQYF TGCGCCAGCAGCTGGAACGTTGCTGAGACCCAGTACTTC
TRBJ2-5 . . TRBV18 CASSPRQDMEETQYF TGTGCCAGCTCACCAAGACAGGACATGGAGGAGACCCAGTACTTC
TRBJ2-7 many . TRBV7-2 CASSPPVGEQYF TGTGCCAGCAGCCCACCGGTGGGAGAGCAGTACTTC
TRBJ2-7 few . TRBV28 CASSLLVGAYEQYF TGTGCCAGCAGTTTATTGGTGGGGGCGTACGAGCAGTACTTC
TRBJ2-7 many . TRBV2 CASSALYEQYF TGTGCCAGCAGTGCCCTCTACGAGCAGTACTTC
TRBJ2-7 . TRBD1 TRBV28 CASRSPGQGTYEQYF TGTGCCAGCAGGTCGCCGGGACAGGGAACCTACGAGCAGTACTTC